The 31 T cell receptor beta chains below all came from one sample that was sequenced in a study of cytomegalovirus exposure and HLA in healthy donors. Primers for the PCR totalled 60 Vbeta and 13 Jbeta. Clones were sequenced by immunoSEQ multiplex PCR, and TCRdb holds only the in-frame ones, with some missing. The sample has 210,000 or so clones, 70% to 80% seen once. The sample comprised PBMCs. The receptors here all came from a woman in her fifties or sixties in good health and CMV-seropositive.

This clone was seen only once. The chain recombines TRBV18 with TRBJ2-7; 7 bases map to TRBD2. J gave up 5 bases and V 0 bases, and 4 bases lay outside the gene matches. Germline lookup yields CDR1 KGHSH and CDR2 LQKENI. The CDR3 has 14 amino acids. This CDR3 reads CASSPPSGIDEQYF. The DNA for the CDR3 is TGTGCCAGCTCACCACCGAGCGGGATCGACGAGCAGTACTTC.

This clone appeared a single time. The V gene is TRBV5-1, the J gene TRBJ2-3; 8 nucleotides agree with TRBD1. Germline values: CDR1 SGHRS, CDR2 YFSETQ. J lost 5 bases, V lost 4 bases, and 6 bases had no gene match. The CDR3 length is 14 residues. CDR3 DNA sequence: TGCGCCAGCAGCCTCAGGGGGCAGGTAGATACGCAGTATTTT. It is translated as CASSLRGQVDTQYF.

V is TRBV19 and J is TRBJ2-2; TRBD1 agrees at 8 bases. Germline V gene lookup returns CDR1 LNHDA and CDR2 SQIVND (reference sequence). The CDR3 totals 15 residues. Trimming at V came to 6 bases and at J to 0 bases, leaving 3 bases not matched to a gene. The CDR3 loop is CASRPGQANTGELFF. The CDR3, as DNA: TGTGCCAGTAGGCCGGGACAGGCGAACACCGGGGAGCTGTTTTTT.

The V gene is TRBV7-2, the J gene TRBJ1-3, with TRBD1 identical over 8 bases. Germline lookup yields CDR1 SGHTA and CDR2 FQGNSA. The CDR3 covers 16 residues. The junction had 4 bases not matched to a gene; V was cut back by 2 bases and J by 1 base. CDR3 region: CASSLSGGASGNTIYF. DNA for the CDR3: TGTGCCAGCAGCTTATCAGGGGGCGCGTCTGGAAACACCATATATTTT. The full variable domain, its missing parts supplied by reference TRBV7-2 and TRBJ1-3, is GAGVSQSPSNKVTEKGKDVELRCDPISGHTALYWYRQSLGQGLEFLIYFQGNSAPDKSGLPSDRFSAERTGGSVSTLTIQRTQQEDSAVYLCASSLSGGASGNTIYFGEGSWLTVV.

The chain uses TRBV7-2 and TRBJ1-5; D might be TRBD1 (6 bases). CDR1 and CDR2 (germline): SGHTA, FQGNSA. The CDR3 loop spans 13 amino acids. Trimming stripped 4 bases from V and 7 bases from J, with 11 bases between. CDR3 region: CASSSEGGQPQHF. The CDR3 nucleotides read TGTGCCAGCAGCTCAGAGGGGGGGCAGCCCCAGCATTTT. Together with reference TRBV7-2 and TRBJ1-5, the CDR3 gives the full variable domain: GAGVSQSPSNKVTEKGKDVELRCDPISGHTALYWYRQSLGQGLEFLIYFQGNSAPDKSGLPSDRFSAERTGGSVSTLTIQRTQQEDSAVYLCASSSEGGQPQHFGDGTRLSIL.

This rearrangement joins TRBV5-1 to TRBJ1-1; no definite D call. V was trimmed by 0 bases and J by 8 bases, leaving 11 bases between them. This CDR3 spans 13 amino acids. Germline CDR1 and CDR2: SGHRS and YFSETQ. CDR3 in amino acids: CASSLAAELEAFF. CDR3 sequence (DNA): TGCGCCAGCAGCTTGGCGGCAGAACTAGAAGCTTTCTTT.

The CDR3 is CASSLTAFF. The CDR3 DNA is TGTGCCAGCAGCCTGACTGCTTTCTTT. V is TRBV7-2 and J is TRBJ1-1; no clear D. In germline, CDR1 is SGHTA, CDR2 FQGNSA. The CDR3 covers 9 residues. Deletions cut 5 bases from V and 11 bases from J, with 6 bases between.

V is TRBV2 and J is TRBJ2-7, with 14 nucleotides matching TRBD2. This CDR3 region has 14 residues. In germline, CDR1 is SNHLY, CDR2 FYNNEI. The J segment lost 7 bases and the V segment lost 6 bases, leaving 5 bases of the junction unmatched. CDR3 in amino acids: CASSRLAGGQEQYF. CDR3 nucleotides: TGTGCCAGCAGCCGACTAGCGGGAGGGCAAGAGCAGTACTTC.

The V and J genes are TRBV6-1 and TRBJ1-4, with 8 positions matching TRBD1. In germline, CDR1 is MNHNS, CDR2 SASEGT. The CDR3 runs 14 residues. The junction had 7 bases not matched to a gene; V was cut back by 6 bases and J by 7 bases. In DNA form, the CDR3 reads TGTGCCAGCAGAGCCGGACAGGGTACTGAAAAACTGTTTTTT. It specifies CASRAGQGTEKLFF.

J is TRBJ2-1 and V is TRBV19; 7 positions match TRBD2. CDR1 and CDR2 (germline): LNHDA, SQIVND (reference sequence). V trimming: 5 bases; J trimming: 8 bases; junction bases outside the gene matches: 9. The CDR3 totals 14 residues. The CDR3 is CASSVGEGLDEQFF. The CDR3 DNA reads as TGTGCCAGTAGTGTCGGGGAGGGCCTGGATGAGCAGTTCTTC.

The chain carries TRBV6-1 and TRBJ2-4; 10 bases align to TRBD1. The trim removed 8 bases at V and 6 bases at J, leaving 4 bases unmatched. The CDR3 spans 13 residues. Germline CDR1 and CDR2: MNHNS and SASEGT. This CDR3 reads CASRDRGRNIQYF. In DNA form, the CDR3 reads TGTGCCAGCCGAGACAGGGGGCGAAACATTCAGTACTTC.

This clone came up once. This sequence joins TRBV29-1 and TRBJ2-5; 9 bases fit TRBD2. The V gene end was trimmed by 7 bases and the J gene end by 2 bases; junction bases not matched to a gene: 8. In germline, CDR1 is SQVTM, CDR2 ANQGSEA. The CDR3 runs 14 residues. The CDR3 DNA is TGCAGCGCCCCACTAGCGGGCGGTCAAGAGACCCAGTACTTC. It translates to CSAPLAGGQETQYF.

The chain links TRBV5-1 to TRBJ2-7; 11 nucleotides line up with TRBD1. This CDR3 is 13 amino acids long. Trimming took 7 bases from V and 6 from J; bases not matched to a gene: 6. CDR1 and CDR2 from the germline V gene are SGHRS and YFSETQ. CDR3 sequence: CASHRDRGVEQYF. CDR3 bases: TGCGCCAGCCACCGGGACAGGGGGGTCGAGCAGTACTTC.

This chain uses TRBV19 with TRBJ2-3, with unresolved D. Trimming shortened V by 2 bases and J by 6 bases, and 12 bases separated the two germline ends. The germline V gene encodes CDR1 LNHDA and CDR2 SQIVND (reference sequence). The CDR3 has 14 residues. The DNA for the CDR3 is TGTGCCAGTAGTATAAGTCAGGCTCAGGATACGCAGTATTTT. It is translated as CASSISQAQDTQYF.

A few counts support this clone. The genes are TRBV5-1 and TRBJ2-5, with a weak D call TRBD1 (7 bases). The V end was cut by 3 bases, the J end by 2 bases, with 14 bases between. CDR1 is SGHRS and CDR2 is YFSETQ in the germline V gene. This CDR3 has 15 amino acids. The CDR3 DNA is TGCGCCAGCAGCTCTCAGGGGGGTAAACAAGAGACCCAGTACTTC. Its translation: CASSSQGGKQETQYF.

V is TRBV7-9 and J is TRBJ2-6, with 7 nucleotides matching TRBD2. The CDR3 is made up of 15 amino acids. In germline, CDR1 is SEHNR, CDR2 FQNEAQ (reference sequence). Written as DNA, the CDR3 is TGTTCCCAGCGGGGCTCAGGTCCTGGGGCCAACGTCCTGACTTTC. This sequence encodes CSQRGSGPGANVLTF.

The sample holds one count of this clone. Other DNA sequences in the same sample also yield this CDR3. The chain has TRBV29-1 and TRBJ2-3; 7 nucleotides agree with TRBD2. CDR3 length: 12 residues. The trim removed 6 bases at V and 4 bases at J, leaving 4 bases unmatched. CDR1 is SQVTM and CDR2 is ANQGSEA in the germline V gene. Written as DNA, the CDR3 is TGCAGCGTGGGGAGGGGTGCAGATACGCAGTATTTT. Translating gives CSVGRGADTQYF.

The CDR3 loop reads CASSLTGGGLLYGYTF. CDR3 DNA sequence: TGTGCCAGCAGCCTGACAGGGGGCGGTTTACTCTATGGCTACACCTTC. The chain carries TRBV7-2 and TRBJ1-2; 10 nucleotides match TRBD1. The V gene end was trimmed by 5 bases and the J gene end by 4 bases; junction bases not matched to a gene: 10. CDR1 SGHTA and CDR2 FQGNSA come from the germline V gene. The CDR3 loop spans 16 amino acids.

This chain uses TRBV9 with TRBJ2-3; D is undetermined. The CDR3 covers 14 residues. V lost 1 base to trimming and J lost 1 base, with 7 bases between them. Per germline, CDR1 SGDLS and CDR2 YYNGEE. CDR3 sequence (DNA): TGTGCCAGCAGCGTACGGTCTGGCACAGATACGCAGTATTTT. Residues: CASSVRSGTDTQYF.

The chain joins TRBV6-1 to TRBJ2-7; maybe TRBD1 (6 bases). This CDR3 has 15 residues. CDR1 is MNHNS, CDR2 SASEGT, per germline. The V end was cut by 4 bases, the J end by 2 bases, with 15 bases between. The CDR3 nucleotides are TGTGCCAGCAGTGGCAATAGGGCAGGGGCCTACGAGCAGTACTTC. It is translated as CASSGNRAGAYEQYF.

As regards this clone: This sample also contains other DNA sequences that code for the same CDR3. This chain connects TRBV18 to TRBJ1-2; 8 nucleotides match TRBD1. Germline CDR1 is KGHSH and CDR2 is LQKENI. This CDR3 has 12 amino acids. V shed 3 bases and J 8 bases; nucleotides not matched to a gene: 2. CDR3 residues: CASSPDRDGYTF. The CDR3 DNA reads TGTGCCAGCTCACCGGACAGGGACGGCTACACCTTC. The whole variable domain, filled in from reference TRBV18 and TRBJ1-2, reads NAGVMQNPRHLVRRRGQEARLRCSPMKGHSHVYWYRQLPEEGLKFMVYLQKENIIDESGMPKERFSAEFPKEGPSILRIQQVVRGDSAAYFCASSPDRDGYTFGSGTRLTVV.

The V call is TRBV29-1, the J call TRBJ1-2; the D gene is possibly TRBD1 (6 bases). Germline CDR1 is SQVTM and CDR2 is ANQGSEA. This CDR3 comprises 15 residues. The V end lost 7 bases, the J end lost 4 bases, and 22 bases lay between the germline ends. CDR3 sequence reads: CSAIVQGTKLYGYTF. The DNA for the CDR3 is TGCAGCGCCATTGTTCAGGGGACGAAGCTCTATGGCTACACCTTC.

The CDR3 region is CASSPGTGTGTYGYTF. The CDR3, as DNA: TGCGCCAGCAGCCCCGGGACGGGGACAGGGACTTATGGCTACACCTTC. V usage is TRBV5-1 and J usage is TRBJ1-2; 9 positions match TRBD1. The trim removed 4 bases at V and 5 bases at J, leaving 12 bases unmatched. This CDR3 is 16 amino acids long. The germline V gene has CDR1 SGHRS and CDR2 YFSETQ.

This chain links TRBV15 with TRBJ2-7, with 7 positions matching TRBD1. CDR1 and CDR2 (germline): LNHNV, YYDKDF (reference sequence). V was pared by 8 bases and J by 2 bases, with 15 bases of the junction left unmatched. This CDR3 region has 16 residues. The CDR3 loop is CATRPVQTGNTYEQYF. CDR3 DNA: TGTGCCACCCGACCCGTACAGACAGGGAATACCTACGAGCAGTACTTC.

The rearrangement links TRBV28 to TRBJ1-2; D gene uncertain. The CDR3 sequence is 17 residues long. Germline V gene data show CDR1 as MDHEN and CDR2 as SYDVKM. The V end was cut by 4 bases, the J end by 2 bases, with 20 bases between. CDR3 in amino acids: CASSSPGPKYSNYGYTF. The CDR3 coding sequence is TGTGCCAGCAGTTCTCCTGGGCCAAAATATTCAAACTATGGCTACACCTTC.

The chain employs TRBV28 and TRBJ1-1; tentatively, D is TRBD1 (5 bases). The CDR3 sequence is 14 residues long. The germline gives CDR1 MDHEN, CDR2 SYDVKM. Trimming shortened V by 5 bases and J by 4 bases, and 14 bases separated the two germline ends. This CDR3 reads CASSVVRRGTEAFF. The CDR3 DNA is TGTGCCAGCAGTGTAGTTCGGAGGGGCACTGAAGCTTTCTTT.

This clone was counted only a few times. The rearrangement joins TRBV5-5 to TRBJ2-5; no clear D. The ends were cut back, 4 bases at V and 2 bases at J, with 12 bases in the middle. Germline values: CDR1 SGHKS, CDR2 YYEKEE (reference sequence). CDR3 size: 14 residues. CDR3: CASSLRILQETQYF. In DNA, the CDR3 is TGTGCCAGCAGCCTTAGAATTCTACAAGAGACCCAGTACTTC.

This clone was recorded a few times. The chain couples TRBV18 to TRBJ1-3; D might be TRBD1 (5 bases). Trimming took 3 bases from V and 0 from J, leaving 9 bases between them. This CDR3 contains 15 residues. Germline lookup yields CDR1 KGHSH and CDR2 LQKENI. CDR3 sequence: CASSPYRSSGNTIYF. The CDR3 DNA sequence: TGTGCCAGCTCACCGTACAGGAGCTCTGGAAACACCATATATTTT. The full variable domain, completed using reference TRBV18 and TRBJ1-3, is NAGVMQNPRHLVRRRGQEARLRCSPMKGHSHVYWYRQLPEEGLKFMVYLQKENIIDESGMPKERFSAEFPKEGPSILRIQQVVRGDSAAYFCASSPYRSSGNTIYFGEGSWLTVV.

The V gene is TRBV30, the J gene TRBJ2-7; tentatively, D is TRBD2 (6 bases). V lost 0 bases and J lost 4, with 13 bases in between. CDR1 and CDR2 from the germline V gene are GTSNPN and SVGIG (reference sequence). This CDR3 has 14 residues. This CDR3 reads CAWSVGTGGYEQYF. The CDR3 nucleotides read TGTGCCTGGAGTGTAGGGACCGGGGGATACGAGCAGTACTTC.

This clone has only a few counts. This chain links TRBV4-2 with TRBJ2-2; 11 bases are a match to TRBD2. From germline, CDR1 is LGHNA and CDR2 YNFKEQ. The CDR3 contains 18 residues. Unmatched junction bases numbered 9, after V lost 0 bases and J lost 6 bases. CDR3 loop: CASSQDPTSGMGAGELFF. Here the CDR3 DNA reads TGTGCCAGCAGCCAAGATCCGACTAGCGGGATGGGAGCCGGGGAGCTGTTTTTT.

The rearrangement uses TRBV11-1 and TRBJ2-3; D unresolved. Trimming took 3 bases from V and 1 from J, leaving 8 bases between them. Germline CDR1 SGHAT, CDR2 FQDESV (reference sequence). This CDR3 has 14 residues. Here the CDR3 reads CASSFLERTDTQYF. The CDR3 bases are TGTGCCAGCAGCTTTTTAGAACGCACAGATACGCAGTATTTT. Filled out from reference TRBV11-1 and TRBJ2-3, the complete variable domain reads EAEVAQSPRYKITEKSQAVAFWCDPISGHATLYWYRQILGQGPELLVQFQDESVVDDSQLPKDRFSAERLKGVDSTLKIQPAELGDSAMYLCASSFLERTDTQYFGPGTRLTVL.